This T cell receptor beta chain was documented in a study of cytomegalovirus exposure and HLA in healthy donors. The study's findings and limits: About 87% or about 30% of the time was how often most TCR beta V segments were productive, according to an earlier analysis. A later analysis linked a missense DCLRE1C variant to TCR beta V- and J-gene trimming.

Germline V lookup: CDR1 SGHTA, CDR2 FQGTGA. With 3 bases removed from V and 5 bases from J, the gap between germline ends came to 14 bases. CDR3 length: 15 amino acids. Concerning this clone: The antigen remains unidentified.

PCR primers comprised 60 Vbeta and 13 Jbeta primers. Sequencing used immunoSEQ multiplex PCR; TCRdb keeps in-frame clones, though not all of them. The table shows over 150,000 clones, with 65% to 85% occurring only once. The J gene is TRBJ2-1, the V gene TRBV7-3, with D tentatively TRBD2 (5 bases). This clonotype originated in a man between 18 and 29 years old in good health and CMV-seronegative. Sequenced: PBMCs. The CDR3 coding sequence is TGTGCCAGCAGCTTGGACTCTCAACCCCACAATGAGCAGTTCTTC. As protein: CASSLDSQPHNEQFF.